This T cell receptor (beta chain) derives from a study of blood T cells in healthy people across ages. Alongside a J-beta primer mix, a sample-barcoded 5' primer served in a second PCR lasting about 7 to 11 cycles. MiXCR, run by TCRdb on the 5' RACE reads, gives a single entry per CDR3 protein. The sample contains about a million distinct CDR3 sequences, roughly 47% of which appear only once. The amount of total RNA extracted per sample was at least 5 micrograms. There are 13 residues in the CDR3. The germline V and J ends were trimmed by 0 bases and 4 bases, with 6 bases remaining between them. The germline V gene encodes CDR1 MNHEY and CDR2 SVGAGI.

The rearrangement joins TRBV6-5 to TRBJ2-5; D is ambiguous. Source material: blood. This clonotype was obtained from a woman aged 60-75 years in good health. The CDR3 DNA reads TGTGCCAGCAGTTACTCTGTAGGAGAGACCCAGTACTTC. It yields the protein CASSYSVGETQYF.